The rows below give T cell receptor beta chains drawn from one sample of a study of T cell changes during pregnancy in multiple sclerosis. The repertoire was sequenced with immunoSEQ multiplex PCR; TCRdb's copy has only in-frame clones and lacks some. The sample lists roughly 29,000 clones, roughly 91% occurring once. The sequenced sample was CD4+ T cells from peripheral blood mononuclear cells, obtained after pregnancy. The receptors were sampled from a female donor with multiple sclerosis, enrolled in a pregnancy study. Each CDR3 is given with its conserved first and last residue. D genes are given only for firm matches.

cdr3_aa: CASSPQLSDTIYF; v_call: TRBV4-1; cdr3_length: 13; d_call: .; j_call: TRBJ1-3
cdr3_aa: CASSPVISTEAFF; v_call: TRBV11-2; cdr3_length: 13; d_call: .; j_call: TRBJ1-1
cdr3_aa: CASSHGRGTEAFF; v_call: TRBV27; cdr3_length: 13; d_call: .; j_call: TRBJ1-1
cdr3_aa: CSVEIGGLRGWHSYEQYF; v_call: TRBV29-1; cdr3_length: 18; d_call: .; j_call: TRBJ2-7
cdr3_aa: CASREGSYEQYF; v_call: TRBV6-5; cdr3_length: 12; d_call: .; j_call: TRBJ2-7
cdr3_aa: CASNFGNTIYF; v_call: TRBV6-5; cdr3_length: 11; d_call: .; j_call: TRBJ1-3
cdr3_aa: CSAPAGGGETQYF; v_call: TRBV29-1; cdr3_length: 13; d_call: TRBD2; j_call: TRBJ2-5
cdr3_aa: CASSLGTGNTDTQYF; v_call: TRBV7-7; cdr3_length: 15; d_call: TRBD1; j_call: TRBJ2-3
cdr3_aa: CASSLEWQDYGYTF; v_call: TRBV7-9; cdr3_length: 14; d_call: .; j_call: TRBJ1-2
cdr3_aa: CASSLGGPGRDTQYF; v_call: TRBV7-3; cdr3_length: 15; d_call: .; j_call: TRBJ2-3
cdr3_aa: CASSLDGASGSREQYF; v_call: TRBV5-5; cdr3_length: 16; d_call: TRBD2; j_call: TRBJ2-7
cdr3_aa: CASTPGGWGTEAFF; v_call: TRBV6-6; cdr3_length: 14; d_call: .; j_call: TRBJ1-1
cdr3_aa: CASSPGGARADTQYF; v_call: TRBV5-1; cdr3_length: 15; d_call: TRBD2; j_call: TRBJ2-3
cdr3_aa: CASSLGGVGTEAFF; v_call: TRBV19; cdr3_length: 14; d_call: TRBD1; j_call: TRBJ1-1
cdr3_aa: CASSGDRGQYEQYF; v_call: TRBV6-6; cdr3_length: 14; d_call: TRBD1; j_call: TRBJ2-7
cdr3_aa: CASSLAGGEVKYF; v_call: TRBV5-4; cdr3_length: 13; d_call: TRBD2; j_call: TRBJ2-5
cdr3_aa: CASSPSFLGQGRSYEQYF; v_call: TRBV18; cdr3_length: 18; d_call: .; j_call: TRBJ2-7
cdr3_aa: CASSWGGTDTQYF; v_call: TRBV7-3; cdr3_length: 13; d_call: TRBD2; j_call: TRBJ2-3
cdr3_aa: CASSPQTPTNYGYTF; v_call: TRBV7-9; cdr3_length: 15; d_call: .; j_call: TRBJ1-2
cdr3_aa: CASSDSASGRLGTGELFF; v_call: TRBV6-4; cdr3_length: 18; d_call: TRBD2; j_call: TRBJ2-2
cdr3_aa: CASSQDQGVNYGYTF; v_call: TRBV4-2; cdr3_length: 15; d_call: .; j_call: TRBJ1-2
cdr3_aa: CASSLGSTGGQETQYF; v_call: TRBV5-1; cdr3_length: 16; d_call: .; j_call: TRBJ2-5
cdr3_aa: CASTEQGAYAYEQYF; v_call: TRBV6-1; cdr3_length: 15; d_call: TRBD1; j_call: TRBJ2-7
cdr3_aa: CASSPRGNIQYF; v_call: TRBV7-9; cdr3_length: 12; d_call: .; j_call: TRBJ2-4
cdr3_aa: CASSPRQGPYEQYF; v_call: TRBV7-9; cdr3_length: 14; d_call: TRBD1; j_call: TRBJ2-7
cdr3_aa: CASSRTGSSNYGYTF; v_call: TRBV7-2; cdr3_length: 15; d_call: TRBD1; j_call: TRBJ1-2
cdr3_aa: CASSLALYNEQFF; v_call: TRBV7-8; cdr3_length: 13; d_call: .; j_call: TRBJ2-1
cdr3_aa: CASSQTGATYEQYF; v_call: TRBV6-5; cdr3_length: 14; d_call: TRBD1; j_call: TRBJ2-7
cdr3_aa: CASSSRIGGHQSTDTQYF; v_call: TRBV7-9; cdr3_length: 18; d_call: .; j_call: TRBJ2-3
cdr3_aa: CASSLSERAFNEQFF; v_call: TRBV7-7; cdr3_length: 15; d_call: .; j_call: TRBJ2-1
cdr3_aa: CASRLYRQDARPQHF; v_call: TRBV6-1; cdr3_length: 15; d_call: .; j_call: TRBJ1-5
cdr3_aa: CASSTGLAGDNEQFF; v_call: TRBV6-6; cdr3_length: 15; d_call: TRBD2; j_call: TRBJ2-1
cdr3_aa: CAWSSLQANQPQHF; v_call: TRBV30; cdr3_length: 14; d_call: .; j_call: TRBJ1-5
cdr3_aa: CASSLGPGTSGGHQETQYF; v_call: TRBV7-3; cdr3_length: 19; d_call: TRBD2; j_call: TRBJ2-5
cdr3_aa: CASSLDRVYNEQFF; v_call: TRBV18; cdr3_length: 14; d_call: TRBD1; j_call: TRBJ2-1
cdr3_aa: CASSLVKRRGGGTQYF; v_call: TRBV11-2; cdr3_length: 16; d_call: TRBD2; j_call: TRBJ2-3
cdr3_aa: CASSPGGQQNTEAFF; v_call: TRBV18; cdr3_length: 15; d_call: TRBD1; j_call: TRBJ1-1
cdr3_aa: CAWRGLGQVNSPLHF; v_call: TRBV30; cdr3_length: 15; d_call: TRBD1; j_call: TRBJ1-6
cdr3_aa: CASSEAGGIYNEQFF; v_call: TRBV5-1; cdr3_length: 15; d_call: TRBD2; j_call: TRBJ2-1
cdr3_aa: CASSDEASSYNEQFF; v_call: TRBV6-4; cdr3_length: 15; d_call: .; j_call: TRBJ2-1
cdr3_aa: CASSPGTAGTDTQYF; v_call: TRBV6-5; cdr3_length: 15; d_call: TRBD1; j_call: TRBJ2-3
cdr3_aa: CASSLVTTAVANAGELFF; v_call: TRBV7-8; cdr3_length: 18; d_call: .; j_call: TRBJ2-2
cdr3_aa: CASRGGTGTATNEKLFF; v_call: TRBV19; cdr3_length: 17; d_call: TRBD1; j_call: TRBJ1-4
cdr3_aa: CAWSVTEFNQPQHF; v_call: TRBV30; cdr3_length: 14; d_call: .; j_call: TRBJ1-5
cdr3_aa: CASSLVRGSGANVLTF; v_call: TRBV5-1; cdr3_length: 16; d_call: TRBD1; j_call: TRBJ2-6
cdr3_aa: CASSSSLETQYF; v_call: TRBV27; cdr3_length: 12; d_call: .; j_call: TRBJ2-5
cdr3_aa: CASSLQGSNEAFF; v_call: TRBV5-4; cdr3_length: 13; d_call: TRBD1; j_call: TRBJ1-1
cdr3_aa: CASSLGTGSFGYTF; v_call: TRBV5-1; cdr3_length: 14; d_call: TRBD1; j_call: TRBJ1-2
cdr3_aa: CASSFAGTGELFF; v_call: TRBV7-2; cdr3_length: 13; d_call: .; j_call: TRBJ2-2
cdr3_aa: CASSPETGTQKLFF; v_call: TRBV18; cdr3_length: 14; d_call: .; j_call: TRBJ1-4
cdr3_aa: CASSNNRGRFSEQYF; v_call: TRBV7-2; cdr3_length: 15; d_call: TRBD1; j_call: TRBJ2-7
cdr3_aa: CASSPPDQGNTEAFF; v_call: TRBV18; cdr3_length: 15; d_call: .; j_call: TRBJ1-1
cdr3_aa: CASTLAGGQDSSEQYF; v_call: TRBV6-6; cdr3_length: 16; d_call: TRBD2; j_call: TRBJ2-7
cdr3_aa: CASTRQGTFGSNQPQHF; v_call: TRBV19; cdr3_length: 17; d_call: .; j_call: TRBJ1-5
cdr3_aa: CASSTGGTEAFF; v_call: TRBV7-9; cdr3_length: 12; d_call: TRBD1; j_call: TRBJ1-1
cdr3_aa: CASSVGLAGASYEQYF; v_call: TRBV7-2; cdr3_length: 16; d_call: TRBD2; j_call: TRBJ2-7
cdr3_aa: CASNLGATGPYGYTF; v_call: TRBV28; cdr3_length: 15; d_call: .; j_call: TRBJ1-2
cdr3_aa: CASSGRQGDEKLFF; v_call: TRBV5-1; cdr3_length: 14; d_call: TRBD1; j_call: TRBJ1-4